These 22 T cell receptor beta chains were all obtained from the same sample, sequenced in a study of blood T cells in healthy people across ages. With a J-beta primer mix and a sample-barcoded 5' primer, a second PCR ran roughly 6 to 12 cycles. One entry per CDR3 protein, called by TCRdb with MiXCR from the 5' RACE reads. The sample lists about 1.5 million distinct CDR3 sequences, roughly two fifths occurring once. Sequenced input: blood. The receptors were gathered from a woman aged 18-29 years in good health.

The chain links TRBV20-1 to TRBJ1-5; 9 bases are a match to TRBD1. The germline CDR1 and CDR2 sequences are DFQATT and SNEGSKA (reference sequence). The CDR3 contains 18 residues. The V segment lost 3 bases and the J segment 5 bases; nucleotides outside the gene matches: 17. The CDR3 spells CSASWDRVVWSSDQPQHF. CDR3 nucleotide sequence: TGCAGTGCTAGCTGGGACAGGGTAGTGTGGTCTTCCGATCAGCCCCAGCATTTT.

This clonotype was counted many times. The chain joins TRBV29-1 to TRBJ2-3, with D tentatively TRBD2 (5 bases). Germline V gene lookup returns CDR1 SQVTM and CDR2 ANQGSEA. The CDR3 runs 12 residues. Trimming left V 6 bases short and J 2 bases short, with 9 bases between. The CDR3 nucleotides read TGCAGCGTAGAGACTAACACAGATACGCAGTATTTT. Protein sequence: CSVETNTDTQYF.

The CDR3 DNA sequence: TGTGCCAGCAGTCCCCCGACTAGCAGAAACTACGAGCAGTACTTC. Translation gives CASSPPTSRNYEQYF. The chain combines TRBV12-3 or TRBV12-4 with TRBJ2-7; TRBD2 agrees at 7 bases. The CDR3 is 15 residues long. The V and J ends lost 5 bases and 3 bases, in that order; junction bases with no gene match: 10.

The genes are TRBV6-5 and TRBJ2-7; perhaps TRBD1 as D (6 bases). Germline V gives CDR1 MNHEY, CDR2 SVGAGI. The V end was cut by 4 bases, the J end by 0 bases, with 10 bases between. The CDR3 is 14 residues long. This CDR3 is CASSFQGRSYEQYF. The CDR3 region has the DNA TGTGCCAGCAGTTTCCAGGGGCGCTCCTACGAGCAGTACTTC.

This sequence joins TRBV15 and TRBJ2-3; 14 bases align to TRBD2. Germline CDR1 LNHNV, CDR2 YYDKDF (reference sequence). With 4 bases clipped from V and 2 bases from J, the junction kept 11 bases outside the gene matches. This CDR3 region has 19 residues. This chain's CDR3 is CATSTNPMGLAGDTDTQYF. As DNA, the CDR3 is TGTGCCACCAGCACAAACCCTATGGGACTAGCGGGGGACACAGATACGCAGTATTTT.

The chain uses TRBV4-3 and TRBJ2-1; possible D gene TRBD2, 5 bases. The V end lost 3 bases, the J end lost 0 bases, and 9 bases lay between the germline ends. Germline V gene lookup returns CDR1 LGHNA and CDR2 YSLEER. The CDR3 runs to 15 residues. CDR3 nucleotide sequence: TGCGCCAGCAGCCATGAAGCGGTCTCCTACAATGAGCAGTTCTTC. Protein product: CASSHEAVSYNEQFF.

The chain has TRBV20-1 and TRBJ2-7; 8 positions agree with TRBD2. Germline trimming cut 0 bases from V and 4 bases from J; bases unmatched to any gene: 8. Looked up from germline, CDR1 is DFQATT and CDR2 is SNEGSKA (reference sequence). CDR3 length equals 15 residues. This CDR3 is CSARDLAGNLYEQYF. The DNA for the CDR3 is TGCAGTGCTAGAGATCTAGCGGGTAATCTTTACGAGCAGTACTTC.

The chain couples TRBV7-9 to TRBJ2-7; the D is unclear. This CDR3 has 14 residues. V shed 1 base and J shed 0 bases, with 7 bases lying between them. Germline CDR1 reads SEHNR; CDR2 reads FQNEAQ (reference sequence). CDR3 sequence reads: CASSLVGNSYEQYF. DNA for the CDR3: TGTGCCAGCAGCTTAGTTGGCAACTCCTACGAGCAGTACTTC. Combining the CDR3 with reference TRBV7-9 and TRBJ2-7 gives the whole variable domain DTGVSQNPRHKITKRGQNVTFRCDPISEHNRLYWYRQTLGQGPEFLTYFQNEAQLEKSRLLSDRFSAERPKGSFSTLEIQRTEQGDSAMYLCASSLVGNSYEQYFGPGTRLTVT.

About this clonotype itself: A much larger clone lies one base from this, so it may be a read error. The rearrangement links TRBV12-3 or TRBV12-4 to TRBJ2-1; the D gene is possibly TRBD2 (5 bases). This CDR3 region has 14 residues. The V gene lost 4 bases and the J gene lost 10 bases, with 17 bases spanning the gap. DNA for the CDR3: TGTGCCAGCAGTTCCGGACCTAGCTCCTACGAGCAGTTCTTC. Encoded protein: CASSSGPSSYEQFF.

The V gene is TRBV6-6, the J gene TRBJ1-2; possible D gene TRBD1, 5 bases. The CDR3 contains 14 residues. Germline V gene lookup returns CDR1 MNHNY and CDR2 SVGAGI (reference sequence). The V end was cut by 6 bases, the J end by 4 bases, with 15 bases between. The CDR3 DNA follows: TGTGCCAGCAGCACCGACAGTCTTCCCTATGGCTACACCTTC. It is translated as CASSTDSLPYGYTF.

The chain recombines TRBV30 with TRBJ2-1; 7 bases map to TRBD2. V shed 7 bases and J 6 bases; nucleotides not matched to a gene: 15. In germline, CDR1 is GTSNPN, CDR2 SVGIG (reference sequence). The CDR3 length is 15 residues. As DNA, the CDR3 is TGTGCCTCGAAAACACTAGCGAGTGGGTCCAATGAGCAGTTCTTC. Amino acid sequence: CASKTLASGSNEQFF. Full variable domain (missing parts from reference TRBV30 and TRBJ2-1): SQTIHQWPATLVQPVGSPLSLECTVEGTSNPNLYWYRQAAGRGLQLLFYSVGIGQISSEVPQNLSASRPQDRQFILSSKKLLLSDSGFYLCASKTLASGSNEQFFGPGTRLTVL.

Ten or more counts support this clonotype. The chain recombines TRBV18 with TRBJ1-2, with 7 bases aligning to TRBD1. Germline assignment: CDR1 KGHSH and CDR2 LQKENI. The CDR3 spans 14 residues. Trimming took 2 bases from V and 3 from J; bases not matched to a gene: 3. Written as DNA, the CDR3 is TGTGCCAGCTCACCAGCAGGGGGGTACTATGGCTACACCTTC. It codes for CASSPAGGYYGYTF.

In this sample, this clonotype turned up once. A much more abundant neighbour one base away suggests this may be a read error. This chain joins TRBV20-1 and TRBJ2-1; D may be TRBD2 (5 bases). The CDR3 runs 14 residues. Germline loops: CDR1 DFQATT, CDR2 SNEGSKA (reference sequence). CDR3 DNA: TGCAATGCCATCGGGGAGAGCTCCTACAATGAGCAGTTCTTC. Protein sequence: CNAIGESSYNEQFF.

The J gene is TRBJ2-7, the V gene TRBV27, with D tentatively TRBD2 (6 bases). Trimming pared 4 bases from V and 2 bases from J, leaving 18 bases between. The CDR3 contains 16 residues. The germline CDR1 and CDR2 sequences are MNHEY and SMNVEV (reference sequence). Written as DNA, the CDR3 is TGTGCCAGCAGTTCCCCCGGGAAGGGGAGGACCTACGAGCAGTACTTC. It specifies CASSSPGKGRTYEQYF.

This clonotype was counted at least ten times. This rearrangement joins TRBV29-1 to TRBJ2-7; no clear D. V dropped 6 bases and J dropped 2 bases, with 5 bases sitting between them. Germline CDR1 SQVTM, CDR2 ANQGSEA. The CDR3 is 10 residues long. CDR3 nucleotide sequence: TGCAGCGTCGTGACCTACGAGCAGTACTTC. Translating gives CSVVTYEQYF.

The rearrangement uses TRBV24-1 and TRBJ2-3; 8 positions match TRBD1. This CDR3 is 12 amino acids long. The V gene end was trimmed by 7 bases and the J gene end by 6 bases; junction bases not matched to a gene: 2. Germline CDR1 reads KGHDR; CDR2 reads SFDVKD. The chain's CDR3 is CATRDRVDTQYF. CDR3 nucleotides: TGTGCCACCAGGGACAGGGTTGATACGCAGTATTTT.

The sample holds a few counts of this clonotype. J is TRBJ2-4 and V is TRBV5-1, with D possibly matching TRBD2 (5 bases). This CDR3 has 14 residues. The germline V gene encodes CDR1 SGHRS and CDR2 YFSETQ. Trimming took off 2 bases at V and 8 bases at J, with 14 bases between the two ends. The CDR3 coding sequence is TGCGCCAGCAGCTTAGGGATGGGAGAAGACATTCAGTACTTC. Residues: CASSLGMGEDIQYF.

At least ten counts were recorded for this clonotype. J is TRBJ2-5 and V is TRBV7-2, with D maybe TRBD2 (5 bases). The CDR3 is made up of 12 amino acids. Trimming removed 6 bases at V and 5 bases at J, with 10 bases between. The V gene's germline CDR1 is SGHTA and CDR2 FQGNSA. Written as DNA, the CDR3 is TGTGCCAGCAGTTTGAGGGCCGAGACCCAGTACTTC. It yields the protein CASSLRAETQYF.

The chain links TRBV20-1 to TRBJ2-1; 14 bases are shared with TRBD2. Germline CDR1 is DFQATT and CDR2 is SNEGSKA (reference sequence). The CDR3 is 15 residues long. V gave up 6 bases and J gave up 7 bases; unmatched junction bases: 8. CDR3 amino acids: CSAIPGLAGDNEQFF. In nucleotides, the CDR3 is TGCAGTGCAATTCCGGGACTAGCGGGAGATAATGAGCAGTTCTTC.

This clonotype occurred many times. This chain uses TRBV7-3 with TRBJ2-1, with TRBD2 identical over 7 bases. The CDR3 has 13 amino acids. V gave up 5 bases and J gave up 6 bases; unmatched junction bases: 4. CDR1 SGHTA and CDR2 FQGTGA come from the germline V gene. The DNA for the CDR3 is TGTGCCAGCAGCCCTAGCGGTGGCAATGAGCAGTTCTTC. It translates to CASSPSGGNEQFF.

This clonotype was recorded a few times. The chain links TRBV15 to TRBJ1-4, with 7 bases matching TRBD1. Looked up from germline, CDR1 is LNHNV and CDR2 is YYDKDF (reference sequence). This CDR3 region has 14 residues. The J segment lost 8 bases and the V segment lost 6 bases, leaving 9 bases of the junction unmatched. CDR3 region: CATRGDRAGEKLFF. The CDR3 nucleotides read TGTGCCACCAGGGGTGACAGGGCAGGAGAAAAACTGTTTTTT. Variable domain in full (rest from reference TRBV15 and TRBJ1-4): DAMVIQNPRYQVTQFGKPVTLSCSQTLNHNVMYWYQQKSSQAPKLLFHYYDKDFNNEADTPDNFQSRRPNTSFCFLDIRSPGLGDTAMYLCATRGDRAGEKLFFGSGTQLSVL.

The chain couples TRBV20-1 to TRBJ2-7; D possibly corresponds to TRBD2 (5 bases). The germline gives CDR1 DFQATT, CDR2 SNEGSKA (reference sequence). With 0 bases removed from V and 5 bases from J, the gap between germline ends came to 14 bases. This CDR3 is built from 14 residues. CDR3 in DNA: TGCAGTGCTAGAGATATAGTTCGAGGGAACGAGCAGTACTTC. It translates to CSARDIVRGNEQYF.